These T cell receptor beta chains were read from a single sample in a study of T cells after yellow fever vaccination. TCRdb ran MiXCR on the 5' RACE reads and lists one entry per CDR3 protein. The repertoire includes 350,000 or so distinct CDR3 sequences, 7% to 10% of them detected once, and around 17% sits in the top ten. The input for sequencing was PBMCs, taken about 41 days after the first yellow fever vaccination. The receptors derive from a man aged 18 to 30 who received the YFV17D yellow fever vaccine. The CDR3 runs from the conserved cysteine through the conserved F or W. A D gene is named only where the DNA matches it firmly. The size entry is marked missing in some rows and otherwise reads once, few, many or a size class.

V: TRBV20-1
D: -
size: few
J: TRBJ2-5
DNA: TGCAGTCTCCCCGGGACCCAGTACTTC
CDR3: CSLPGTQYF

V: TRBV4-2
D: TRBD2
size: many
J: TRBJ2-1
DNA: TGTGCCAGCAGCCAAGATACGGGGGGGTGGAATGAGCAGTTCTTC
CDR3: CASSQDTGGWNEQFF

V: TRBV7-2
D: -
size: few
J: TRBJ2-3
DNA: TGTGCCAGCAGCTTTTGGGGGGCGGGTGCAGATACGCAGTATTTT
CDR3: CASSFWGAGADTQYF

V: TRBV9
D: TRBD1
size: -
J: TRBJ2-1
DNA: TGTGCCAGCAGCGTAGCTATGGACAGGTCCTACAATGAGCAGTTCTTC
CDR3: CASSVAMDRSYNEQFF

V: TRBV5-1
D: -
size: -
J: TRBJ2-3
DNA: TGCGCCAGCAGCTTGTGGAGGACTGACACAGATACGCAGTATTTT
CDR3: CASSLWRTDTDTQYF

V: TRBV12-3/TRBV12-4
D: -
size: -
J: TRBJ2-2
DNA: TGTGCCAGCGGTGGGGGGCCAACGAACACCGGGGAGCTGTTTTTT
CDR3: CASGGGPTNTGELFF

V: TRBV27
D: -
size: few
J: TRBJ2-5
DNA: TGTGCCAGCAGTCCCCGGCAGGGCCGGGAGACCCAGTACTTC
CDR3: CASSPRQGRETQYF

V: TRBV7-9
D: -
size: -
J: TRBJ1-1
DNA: TGTGCCAGCAGCTGGTCGAGGGGATCCACTGAAGCTTTCTTT
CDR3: CASSWSRGSTEAFF

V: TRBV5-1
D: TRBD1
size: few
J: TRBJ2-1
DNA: TGCGCCAGCAGCAGCCGGGACAGGGTTTTCAATGAGCAGTTCTTC
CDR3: CASSSRDRVFNEQFF

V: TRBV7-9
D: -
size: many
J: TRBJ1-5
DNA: TGTGCCAGCAGTTTAGGAGGGCTAAGCAATCAGCCCCAGCATTTT
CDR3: CASSLGGLSNQPQHF

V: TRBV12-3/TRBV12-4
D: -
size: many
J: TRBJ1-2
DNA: TGTGCCAGCAGTTTGCCAGGGTACGGCTACACCTTC
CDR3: CASSLPGYGYTF

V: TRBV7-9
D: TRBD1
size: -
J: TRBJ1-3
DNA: TGTGCCAGCAGCACCTGGACAGGGAGGAACACCATATATTTT
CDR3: CASSTWTGRNTIYF

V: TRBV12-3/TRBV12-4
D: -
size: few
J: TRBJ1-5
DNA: TGTGCCAGCAGTTTATTCCAGGGCAATCAGCCCCAGCATTTT
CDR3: CASSLFQGNQPQHF

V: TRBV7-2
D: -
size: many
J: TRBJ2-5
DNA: TGTGCCAGCAGCCAGCCAGGGTCCTATGGGACCCAGTACTTC
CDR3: CASSQPGSYGTQYF

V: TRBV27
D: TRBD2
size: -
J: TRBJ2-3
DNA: TGTGCCAGCAGGGGGGGGGTATCATCCCCCACAGATACGCAGTATTTT
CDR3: CASRGGVSSPTDTQYF

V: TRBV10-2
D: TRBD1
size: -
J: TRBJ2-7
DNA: TGCGCCACCCCTCTTCCCCGGTCGACAGGGGGGCGAGAGCAGTACTTC
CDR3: CATPLPRSTGGREQYF

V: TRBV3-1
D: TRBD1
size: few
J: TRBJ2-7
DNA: TGTGCCAGCAGCGCATGGGACAGGGTGAACGAGCAGTACTTC
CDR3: CASSAWDRVNEQYF

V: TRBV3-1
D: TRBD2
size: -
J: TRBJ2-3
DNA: TGTGCCAGCAGCCAAGATCTAGCGGGGGGGCCAATCACAGATACGCAGTATTTT
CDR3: CASSQDLAGGPITDTQYF

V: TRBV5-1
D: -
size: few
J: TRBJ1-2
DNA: TGCGCCAGCAGCTTGTCGGCAGGGAGCTATGGCTACACCTTC
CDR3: CASSLSAGSYGYTF

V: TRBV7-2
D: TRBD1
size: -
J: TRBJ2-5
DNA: TGTGCCAGCAGCTTGGACAGGGGGCTAGAGACCCAGTACTTC
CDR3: CASSLDRGLETQYF

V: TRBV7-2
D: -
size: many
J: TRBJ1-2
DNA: TGTGCCAGCAGCCCGGACAAGAACTATGGCTACACCTTC
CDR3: CASSPDKNYGYTF

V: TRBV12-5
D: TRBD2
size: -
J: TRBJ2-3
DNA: TGTGCTAGTGGGCTTTCGGGAGGCGGGACAGATACGCAGTATTTT
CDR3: CASGLSGGGTDTQYF

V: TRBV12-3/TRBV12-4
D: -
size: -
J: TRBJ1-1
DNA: TGTGCCAGCAGTTCCGGGGTCGGGGGGAGGGGCACTGAAGCTTTCTTT
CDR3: CASSSGVGGRGTEAFF

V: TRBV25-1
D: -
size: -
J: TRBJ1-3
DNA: TGTGCCAGCAGTTATGACAGTGTTGGAAACACCATATATTTT
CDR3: CASSYDSVGNTIYF

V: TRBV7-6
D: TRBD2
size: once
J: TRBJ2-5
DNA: TGTGCCAGCAGCTTCGGAAGCGGGGAGCCGGAGACCCAGTACTTC
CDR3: CASSFGSGEPETQYF

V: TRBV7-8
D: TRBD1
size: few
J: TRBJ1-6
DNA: TGTGCCAGCAGCTTAGGACCGGGACAGGGGTCGACACCCCTCCACTTT
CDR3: CASSLGPGQGSTPLHF